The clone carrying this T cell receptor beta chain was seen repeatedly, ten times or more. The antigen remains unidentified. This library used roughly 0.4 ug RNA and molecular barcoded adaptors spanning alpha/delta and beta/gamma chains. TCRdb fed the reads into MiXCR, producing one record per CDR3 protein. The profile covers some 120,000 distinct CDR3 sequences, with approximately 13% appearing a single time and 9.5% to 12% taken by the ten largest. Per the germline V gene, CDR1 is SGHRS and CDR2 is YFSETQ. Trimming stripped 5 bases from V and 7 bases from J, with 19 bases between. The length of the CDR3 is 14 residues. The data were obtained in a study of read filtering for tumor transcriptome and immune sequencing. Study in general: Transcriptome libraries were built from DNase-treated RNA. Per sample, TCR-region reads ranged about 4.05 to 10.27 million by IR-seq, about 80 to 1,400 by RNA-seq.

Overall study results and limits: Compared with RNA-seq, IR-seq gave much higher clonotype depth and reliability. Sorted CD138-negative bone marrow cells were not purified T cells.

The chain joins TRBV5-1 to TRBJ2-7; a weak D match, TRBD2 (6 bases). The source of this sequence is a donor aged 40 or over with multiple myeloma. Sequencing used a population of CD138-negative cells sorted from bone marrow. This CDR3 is CASSQSLGTGEQYF. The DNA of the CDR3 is TGCGCCAGCAGTCAAAGTCTCGGGACTGGGGAGCAGTACTTC.